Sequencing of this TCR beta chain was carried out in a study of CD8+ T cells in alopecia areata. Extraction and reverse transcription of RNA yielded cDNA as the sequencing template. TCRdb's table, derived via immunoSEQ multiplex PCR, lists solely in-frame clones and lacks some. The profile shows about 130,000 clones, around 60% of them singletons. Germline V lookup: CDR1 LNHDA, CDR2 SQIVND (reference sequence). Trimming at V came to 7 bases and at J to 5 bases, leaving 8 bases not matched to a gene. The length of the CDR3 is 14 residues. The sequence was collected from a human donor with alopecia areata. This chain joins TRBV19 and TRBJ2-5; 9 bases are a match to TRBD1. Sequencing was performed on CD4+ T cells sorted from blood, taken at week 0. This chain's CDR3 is CASTDRGSRETQYF. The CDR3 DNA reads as TGTGCCAGTACCGACAGGGGGTCTAGGGAGACCCAGTACTTC.